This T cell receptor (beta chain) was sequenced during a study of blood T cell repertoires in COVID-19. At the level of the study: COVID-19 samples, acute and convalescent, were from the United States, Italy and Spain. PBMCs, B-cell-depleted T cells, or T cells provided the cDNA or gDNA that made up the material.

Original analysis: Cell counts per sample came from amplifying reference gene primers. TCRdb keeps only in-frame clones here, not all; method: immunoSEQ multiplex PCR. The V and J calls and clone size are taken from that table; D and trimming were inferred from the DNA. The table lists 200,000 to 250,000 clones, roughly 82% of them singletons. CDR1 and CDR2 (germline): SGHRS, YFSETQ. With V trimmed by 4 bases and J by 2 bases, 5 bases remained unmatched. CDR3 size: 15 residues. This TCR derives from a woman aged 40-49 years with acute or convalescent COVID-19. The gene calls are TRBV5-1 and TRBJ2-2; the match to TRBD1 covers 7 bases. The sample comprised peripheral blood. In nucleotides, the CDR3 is TGCGCCAGCAGCCCGACAGGGCAAAACACCGGGGAGCTGTTTTTT. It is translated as CASSPTGQNTGELFF. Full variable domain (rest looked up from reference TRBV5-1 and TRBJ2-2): KAGVTQTPRYLIKTRGQQVTLSCSPISGHRSVSWYQQTPGQGLQFLFEYFSETQRNKGNFPGRFSGRQFSNSRSEMNVSTLELGDSALYLCASSPTGQNTGELFFGEGSRLTVL.